This is a list of T cell receptor beta chains from one sample in a study of blood T cells in healthy people across ages. TCRdb processed the 5' RACE reads anew with MiXCR; each CDR3 protein has one entry. The sample holds around 780,000 distinct CDR3 sequences, about 56% seen once. The sample taken for sequencing was blood. The receptors derive from a man aged 40-50 years in good health. Both conserved end residues are part of each CDR3. A D gene is named only where the DNA matches it firmly. Some rows mark clone size as missing; the rest say once, few, many or name a class of expanded clone.

NA	TRBV4-3	NA	TRBJ1-1	TGCGCCAGCAGCCAAGATGCAGGATTCACTGAAGCTTTCTTT	CASSQDAGFTEAFF
NA	TRBV29-1	NA	TRBJ2-3	TGCAGCGTGAGTATTGGCGGACGGCCATATACGCAGTATTTT	CSVSIGGRPYTQYF
TRBD1	TRBV2	NA	TRBJ2-2	TGTGCCAGCAAGTGGACAGGAGAGAACACCGGGGAGCTGTTTTTT	CASKWTGENTGELFF
NA	TRBV5-1	few	TRBJ2-5	TGCGCCAGCAGCTTGGGTCGCTTGAGTGGACGAGAGACCCAGTACTTC	CASSLGRLSGRETQYF
NA	TRBV9	NA	TRBJ2-7	TGTGCCAGCAGCCTAACCGGGGGACTCTCCTACAATGAGCAGTACTTC	CASSLTGGLSYNEQYF
NA	TRBV7-3	NA	TRBJ2-1	TGTGCCAGCAGAATGCAGGGGGGCAATTTGGATGAGCAGTTCTTC	CASRMQGGNLDEQFF
NA	TRBV7-2	NA	TRBJ2-5	TGTGCCAGCAGCCCTCGTGGCCCGTCGGCAGAGACCCAGTACTTC	CASSPRGPSAETQYF
TRBD1	TRBV4-3	NA	TRBJ2-3	TGCGCCAGCAGCCAAAACGCTCCGACAGGGGCAGATACGCAGTATTTT	CASSQNAPTGADTQYF
NA	TRBV6-2/TRBV6-3	once	TRBJ2-1	TGTGCCAGCATAAACAACGCAATTCCTAGGCGGGAACAGTTCTTC	CASINNAIPRREQFF
NA	TRBV5-1	NA	TRBJ2-3	TGCGCCAGCAGCTCCATCACTAGTGACACAGATACGCAGTATTTT	CASSSITSDTDTQYF
NA	TRBV29-1	NA	TRBJ1-2	TGCAGCGTTGAAGCCCTGATCGAGGGTGGCTACACCTTC	CSVEALIEGGYTF
TRBD2	TRBV28	NA	TRBJ2-3	TGTGCCAGCAGTTTCGGACTAGCGGGAGTCCTAGATACGCAGTATTTT	CASSFGLAGVLDTQYF
NA	TRBV3-1	few	TRBJ2-4	TGTGCCAGCAGCAACGCGGGGTCCAAAAACATTCAGTACTTC	CASSNAGSKNIQYF
NA	TRBV20-1	NA	TRBJ2-3	TGCCGGGCCGGTCGTTCTAGCACAGATACGCAGTATTTT	CRAGRSSTDTQYF
NA	TRBV29-1	few	TRBJ2-1	TGCAGCGGTAGCTCCTACAATGAGCAGTTCTTC	CSGSSYNEQFF
TRBD2	TRBV27	NA	TRBJ2-7	TGTGCCAGCAGTTTGACTAGCGGAGGGACCTACGAGCAGTACTTC	CASSLTSGGTYEQYF
TRBD2	TRBV6-5	NA	TRBJ2-7	TGTGCCAGCAGTTACCTGACTAGCGGGAGGGCGAACGAGCAGTACTTC	CASSYLTSGRANEQYF
TRBD2	TRBV11-3	NA	TRBJ2-1	TGTGCCAGCAGTTTTAGCGGGACACCCTACAATGAGCAGTTCTTC	CASSFSGTPYNEQFF
NA	TRBV7-3	NA	TRBJ2-1	TGTGCCAGCAGCGCAACAGGACAATATTCCAATGAGCAGTTCTTC	CASSATGQYSNEQFF
NA	TRBV9	NA	TRBJ2-3	TGTGCCAGCAGCGTAGCTAGCCAAGTAGCAGATACGCAGTATTTT	CASSVASQVADTQYF
NA	TRBV7-2	few	TRBJ2-5	TGTGCCAGCAGCCCGCGGGACAGCAATGAGCAGTACTTC	CASSPRDSNEQYF
NA	TRBV24-1	NA	TRBJ2-3	TGTGCCACCAGTGATTACCTAGCTAGCACAGATACGCAGTATTTT	CATSDYLASTDTQYF
NA	TRBV20-1	NA	TRBJ2-1	TGCAGTGCTAGGACGGCTAGCGACCCCTACAATGAGCAGTTCTTC	CSARTASDPYNEQFF
NA	TRBV18	NA	TRBJ2-7	TGTGCCAGCTCACCGTCGGGCAGGGTCCTCTACGAGCAGTACTTC	CASSPSGRVLYEQYF
NA	TRBV6-5	NA	TRBJ1-5	TGTGCCAGCAGTATTACCAGGGACCAGCCCCAGCATTTT	CASSITRDQPQHF
NA	TRBV5-6	NA	TRBJ2-7	TGTGCCAGCAGCTTATACAGGGGGGGCGAGCAGTACTTC	CASSLYRGGEQYF
NA	TRBV14	NA	TRBJ2-1	TGTGCCAGCACCCAGGGGAGACAACAGTTCTTC	CASTQGRQQFF
NA	TRBV5-1	few	TRBJ2-5	TGCGCCAGCAGCTCACCCCAGGGGTCCCAAGAGACCCAGTACTTC	CASSSPQGSQETQYF
NA	TRBV6-5	NA	TRBJ1-4	TGTGCCAGCAGTTACTCGGCAGGGGATAGTCCTGAAAAACTGTTTTTT	CASSYSAGDSPEKLFF
NA	TRBV9	NA	TRBJ2-5	TGTGCCAGCAGCGTAGGAAGGGGCTCGGAGACCCAGTACTTC	CASSVGRGSETQYF
NA	TRBV12-3/TRBV12-4	NA	TRBJ1-1	TGTGCCAGCAGTACCATGGAGGGCACTGAAGCTTTCTTT	CASSTMEGTEAFF
NA	TRBV27	NA	TRBJ1-2	TGTGCCAGCAGTTTACTTAACCAGGGCGGAGGCCACACCTTC	CASSLLNQGGGHTF
NA	TRBV7-2	NA	TRBJ2-1	TGTGCCAGCAGCTCGAGGACCCCTTTACCTGAGCAGTTCTTC	CASSSRTPLPEQFF
NA	TRBV29-1	NA	TRBJ2-1	TGCAGCGGTGGACGGGCGGGGGCCAGGAATGAGCAGTTCTTC	CSGGRAGARNEQFF
NA	TRBV5-1	NA	TRBJ2-3	TGCGCCAGCAGCTTGGGTGGGAAGCCAGATACGCAGTATTTT	CASSLGGKPDTQYF
NA	TRBV29-1	many	TRBJ2-7	TGCAGCGTTGGGAGGGGGATCGGCGAGCAGTACTTC	CSVGRGIGEQYF
NA	TRBV7-9	NA	TRBJ2-7	TGTGCCAGCAGCTTAGTGGCACAGAACGAGCAGTACTTC	CASSLVAQNEQYF
NA	TRBV5-1	NA	TRBJ2-7	TGCGCCAGCACCCCACGCGGAGCTTCGTACGAGCAGTACTTC	CASTPRGASYEQYF
TRBD2	TRBV5-5	NA	TRBJ2-5	TGTGCCAGCAGCTTGGCCAGCGGGGGGCGAGAGACCCAGTACTTC	CASSLASGGRETQYF
NA	TRBV6-5	NA	TRBJ1-6	TGTGCCAGCAGTTACTCGAGGGCTCCAGGCTCACCCCTCCACTTT	CASSYSRAPGSPLHF
NA	TRBV3-1	NA	TRBJ2-1	TGTGCCAGCAGCCAAGACCTGACAGCCTACAATGAGCAGTTCTTC	CASSQDLTAYNEQFF
NA	TRBV7-9	NA	TRBJ1-1	TGTGCCAGCAGCTTAGGGCGACTTCAAAGTTGGACTGAAGCTTTCTTT	CASSLGRLQSWTEAFF
NA	TRBV20-1	once	TRBJ2-5	TGCAGTGCTAGACCCAGGGTATTCGAGACCCAGTACTTC	CSARPRVFETQYF
NA	TRBV20-1	NA	TRBJ1-4	TGCAGTGCTGTGGACAGAAGCTCAACTAATGAAAAACTGTTTTTT	CSAVDRSSTNEKLFF
TRBD1	TRBV6-2/TRBV6-3	NA	TRBJ2-7	TGTGCCAGCAGTCTTCTTGACAGGGGGATTTACGAGCAGTACTTC	CASSLLDRGIYEQYF
TRBD2	TRBV20-1	NA	TRBJ2-4	TGCAGTGCGGAGCGGGAGAAGGCCAAAAACATTCAGTACTTC	CSAEREKAKNIQYF
NA	TRBV21-1	NA	TRBJ1-2	TGTGCCAGCAGCACCACCATTTGCTATGGCTACACCTTC	CASSTTICYGYTF
TRBD2	TRBV28	NA	TRBJ2-1	TGTGCCAGCAGTACAACCGAACTACGGGAGGGGTACAATGAGCAGTTCTTC	CASSTTELREGYNEQFF
NA	TRBV29-1	NA	TRBJ2-2	TGCAGCGTTGTAGGGTCCGGGGAGCTGTTTTTT	CSVVGSGELFF
TRBD1	TRBV6-2/TRBV6-3	NA	TRBJ2-7	TGTGCCAGCAGTCCAGGGGGAGTGATGTGGTACGAGCAGTACTTC	CASSPGGVMWYEQYF
NA	TRBV5-1	NA	TRBJ1-1	TGCGCCAGCAGCTTGGCTACAGGGCACCTGAACACTGAAGCTTTCTTT	CASSLATGHLNTEAFF
NA	TRBV6-2/TRBV6-3	NA	TRBJ2-3	TGTGCCAGCAGTTACTACCGAGGGCGACTGACTCGCACAGATACGCAGTATTTT	CASSYYRGRLTRTDTQYF
NA	TRBV9	once	TRBJ2-6	TGTGCCAGCAGCGAATGGATCTCGTCTGGGGCCAACGTCCTGACTTTC	CASSEWISSGANVLTF
NA	TRBV18	NA	TRBJ2-5	TGTGCCAGCTCGGCCGACAATTACCAAGAGACCCAGTACTTC	CASSADNYQETQYF
NA	TRBV6-2/TRBV6-3	few	TRBJ1-1	TGTGCCAGCGCAGTAAACACTGAAGCTTTCTTT	CASAVNTEAFF
NA	TRBV7-9	few	TRBJ1-1	TGTGCCAGCAGTTCCACTATCACTGAAGCTTTCTTT	CASSSTITEAFF
NA	TRBV24-1	few	TRBJ1-5	TGTGCCACCAGCCTGAGGGAACCGGGGGGCAATCAGCCCCAGCATTTT	CATSLREPGGNQPQHF
TRBD1	TRBV7-2	few	TRBJ2-3	TGTGCCAGCAGCTTCTTACGGGACAGGGGGTTCGCGACAGATACGCAGTATTTT	CASSFLRDRGFATDTQYF
NA	TRBV28	NA	TRBJ2-7	TGTGCCAGCAGTCCCTCTTCCCCCGGAGGCGAGCAGTACTTC	CASSPSSPGGEQYF